The 14 T cell receptor beta chains listed next were all sequenced from one sample in a study of blood T cells in healthy people across ages. A second PCR of 7 to 11 cycles used a sample-barcoded 5' primer and a J-beta primer mix. TCRdb reprocessed the 5' RACE reads with MiXCR, giving one entry per CDR3 protein. The table lists over 1.5 million distinct CDR3 sequences, just under 50% of them singletons. The sequenced sample was blood. The receptors derive from a woman in her thirties or forties in good health.

The V call is TRBV5-1, the J call TRBJ1-2; D is possibly TRBD1 (6 bases). The V gene lost 4 bases and the J gene lost 3 bases, with 13 bases spanning the gap. CDR3 length: 14 residues. Germline loops: CDR1 SGHRS, CDR2 YFSETQ. Here the CDR3 reads CASSPEDSHYGYTF. The CDR3 DNA reads as TGCGCCAGCAGCCCTGAGGACAGTCACTATGGCTACACCTTC.

Only a few counts were recorded for this clonotype. The V call is TRBV9, the J call TRBJ2-1, with a tentative D call TRBD1 (6 bases). This CDR3 spans 12 amino acids. V shed 1 base and J shed 9 bases, with 8 bases lying between them. Germline CDR1 and CDR2: SGDLS and YYNGEE. CDR3 sequence (DNA): TGTGCCAGCAGCGTACTCAGGGGTGAGCAGTTCTTC. Translating it yields CASSVLRGEQFF.

In its sample, this clonotype was seen a few times. This chain joins TRBV7-3 and TRBJ2-5; D remains unclear. V lost 0 bases, J lost 5 bases, and 10 bases lay in between. CDR3 size: 14 residues. The V gene's germline CDR1 is SGHTA and CDR2 FQGTGA. The CDR3 nucleotides are TGTGCCAGCAGCTTAACGCCCGGGTTCGAGACCCAGTACTTC. It codes for CASSLTPGFETQYF.

This clonotype was observed at least ten times. At one boundary the junction diverges from the germline segment, which might be a read error. The V and J genes are TRBV5-1 and TRBJ2-5; possibly TRBD2 for D (6 bases). CDR1 and CDR2 (germline): SGHRS, YFSETQ. The CDR3 has 13 amino acids. As DNA, the CDR3 is TGTGCCAGCAGCTTAGTTAGCGGAGAGACCCAGTACTTC. Translation: CASSLVSGETQYF.

The chain employs TRBV28 and TRBJ1-6, with no clear D. Trimming pared 7 bases from V and 11 bases from J, leaving 21 bases between. The CDR3 covers 15 residues. Germline V lookup: CDR1 MDHEN, CDR2 SYDVKM. This chain's CDR3 is CASTPDDIPGTPLHF. As DNA, the CDR3 is TGTGCCAGCACCCCTGACGATATTCCTGGGACACCCCTCCACTTT.

On this clonotype itself: Since the CDR3 does not end with the conserved phenylalanine or tryptophan, this likely comes from a read error. The chain links TRBV14 to TRBJ2-5; D may correspond to TRBD1 or TRBD2 (5 bases each). The germline CDR1 and CDR2 sequences are SGHDN and FVKESK. The CDR3 has 16 residues. Trimming cost V 6 bases and J 4 bases, with 21 bases left between them. CDR3 nucleotides: TGTGCCAGCAGGCGCTGCCGGGACGGATTAGGAGAGACCCAGTACTTG. Residues: CASRRCRDGLGETQYL.

The chain uses TRBV7-9 and TRBJ1-4; D unclear. Trimming took off 2 bases at V and 8 bases at J, with 27 bases between the two ends. This CDR3 is built from 19 residues. Germline CDR1 and CDR2: SEHNR and FQNEAQ (reference sequence). In DNA, the CDR3 is TGTGCCAGCAGCTTATCCCTGGAATCCAAGGACGGACGCGGGGAAAAACTGTTTTTT. It is translated as CASSLSLESKDGRGEKLFF. The full variable domain, in which reference TRBV7-9 and TRBJ1-4 provide the parts outside the CDR3, is DTGVSQNPRHKITKRGQNVTFRCDPISEHNRLYWYRQTLGQGPEFLTYFQNEAQLEKSRLLSDRFSAERPKGSFSTLEIQRTEQGDSAMYLCASSLSLESKDGRGEKLFFGSGTQLSVL.

The rearrangement links TRBV7-2 to TRBJ1-5; D not certain. CDR1 is SGHTA, CDR2 FQGNSA, per germline. V lost 2 bases and J lost 0, with 8 bases in between. The CDR3 is 15 amino acids. This CDR3 is CASSLLTHSNQPQHF. The CDR3 DNA follows: TGTGCCAGCAGCTTACTGACCCATAGCAATCAGCCCCAGCATTTT.

The rearrangement joins TRBV5-1 to TRBJ2-5; a possible D gene is TRBD2 (6 bases). Germline CDR1 SGHRS, CDR2 YFSETQ. CDR3 length equals 13 residues. Trimming removed 0 bases from V and 11 bases from J, with 14 bases in between. The CDR3 coding sequence is TGCGCCAGCAGCTTGGCGGGGGAATTAGAGCAGTACTTC. It encodes CASSLAGELEQYF.

This clonotype was picked up a small number of times. This rearrangement joins TRBV7-2 to TRBJ2-7; 10 positions match TRBD1. J lost 5 bases, V lost 5 bases, and 6 bases had no gene match. CDR1 SGHTA and CDR2 FQGNSA come from the germline V gene. The CDR3 spans 14 residues. The CDR3 DNA reads as TGTGCCAGCAGCACCGGACAGGGGGTCCACGAGCAGTACTTC. It specifies CASSTGQGVHEQYF.

The CDR3 sequence: CASSPAGRGNQPQHF. The CDR3 DNA reads as TGCGCCAGCAGCCCTGCCGGGAGGGGCAATCAGCCCCAGCATTTT. V is TRBV5-1 and J is TRBJ1-5; no definite D call. The V and J ends lost 4 bases and 2 bases respectively, with 13 bases between them. This CDR3 is 15 amino acids long. Germline lookup yields CDR1 SGHRS and CDR2 YFSETQ. Full variable domain (remainder filled in from reference TRBV5-1 and TRBJ1-5): KAGVTQTPRYLIKTRGQQVTLSCSPISGHRSVSWYQQTPGQGLQFLFEYFSETQRNKGNFPGRFSGRQFSNSRSEMNVSTLELGDSALYLCASSPAGRGNQPQHFGDGTRLSIL.

The rearrangement links TRBV27 to TRBJ2-7; perhaps D is TRBD1 or TRBD2 (5 bases each). TRBJ2-5 matches the DNA end more closely, so the J call is doubtful. The V gene's germline CDR1 is MNHEY and CDR2 SMNVEV (reference sequence). This CDR3 contains 14 residues. This CDR3 is CASSPGTHPETQYF. CDR3 DNA sequence: TGTGCCAGCAGTCCAGGGACGCATCCCGAGACCCAGTACTTC.

This rearrangement joins TRBV7-6 to TRBJ1-4, with a possible D match to TRBD1 (6 bases). The CDR3 has 13 residues. Germline-derived CDR1 and CDR2 are SGHVS and FNYEAQ. Trimming took 10 bases from V and 3 from J, leaving 12 bases between them. The CDR3 is CAIGGHPNEKLFF. The CDR3 coding sequence is TGTGCCATAGGGGGACATCCTAATGAAAAACTGTTTTTT.

The chain employs TRBV6-2 or TRBV6-3 and TRBJ2-1, with TRBD1 as a possible D gene (5 bases). The germline V gene encodes CDR1 MNHEY and CDR2 SVGEGT. CDR3 length: 14 amino acids. V lost 0 bases, J lost 9 bases, and 12 bases lay in between. DNA of the CDR3: TGTGCCAGCAGTTACTCGAGTCAGGGCAGTGAGCAGTTCTTC. Translating it yields CASSYSSQGSEQFF.